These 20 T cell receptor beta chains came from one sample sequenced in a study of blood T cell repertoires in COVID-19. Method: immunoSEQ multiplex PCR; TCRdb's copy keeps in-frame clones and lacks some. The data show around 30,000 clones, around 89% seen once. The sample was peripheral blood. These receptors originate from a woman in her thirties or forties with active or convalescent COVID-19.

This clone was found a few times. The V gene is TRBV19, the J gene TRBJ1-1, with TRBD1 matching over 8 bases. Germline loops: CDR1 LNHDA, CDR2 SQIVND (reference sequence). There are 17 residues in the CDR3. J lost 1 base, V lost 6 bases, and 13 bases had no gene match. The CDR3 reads CASSLRTPTGANTEAFF. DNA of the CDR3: TGTGCCAGTAGCCTCCGGACCCCGACAGGGGCGAACACTGAAGCTTTCTTT. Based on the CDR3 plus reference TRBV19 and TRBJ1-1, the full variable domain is DGGITQSPKYLFRKEGQNVTLSCEQNLNHDAMYWYRQDPGQGLRLIYYSQIVNDFQKGDIAEGYSVSREKKESFPLTVTSAQKNPTAFYLCASSLRTPTGANTEAFFGQGTRLTVV.

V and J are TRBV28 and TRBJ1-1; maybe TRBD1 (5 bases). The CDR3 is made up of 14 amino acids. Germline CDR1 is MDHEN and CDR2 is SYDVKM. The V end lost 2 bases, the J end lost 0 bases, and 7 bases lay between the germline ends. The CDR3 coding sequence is TGTGCCAGCAGTTTAGACAGACTGAACACTGAAGCTTTCTTT. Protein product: CASSLDRLNTEAFF.

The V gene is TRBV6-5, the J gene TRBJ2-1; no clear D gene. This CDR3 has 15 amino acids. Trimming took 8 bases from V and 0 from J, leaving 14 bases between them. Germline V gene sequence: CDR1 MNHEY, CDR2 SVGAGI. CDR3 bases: TGTGCCAGCGGAGAGCAGAGGAGCTCCTACAATGAGCAGTTCTTC. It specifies CASGEQRSSYNEQFF.

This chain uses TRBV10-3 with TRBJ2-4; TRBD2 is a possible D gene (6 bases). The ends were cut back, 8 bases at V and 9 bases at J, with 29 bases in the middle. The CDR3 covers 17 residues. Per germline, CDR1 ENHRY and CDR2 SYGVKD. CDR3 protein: CAIPGPDGRRMGGIQYF. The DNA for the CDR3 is TGTGCCATCCCTGGGCCGGACGGACGGCGAATGGGGGGCATTCAGTACTTC.

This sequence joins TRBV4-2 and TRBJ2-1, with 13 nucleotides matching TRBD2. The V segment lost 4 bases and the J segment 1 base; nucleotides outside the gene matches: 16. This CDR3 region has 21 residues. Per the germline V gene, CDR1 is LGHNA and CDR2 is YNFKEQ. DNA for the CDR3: TGTGCCAGCAGCCCTTACAGAACTAGCGGGAGGGCCGGTATATCCTACAATGAGCAGTTCTTC. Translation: CASSPYRTSGRAGISYNEQFF.

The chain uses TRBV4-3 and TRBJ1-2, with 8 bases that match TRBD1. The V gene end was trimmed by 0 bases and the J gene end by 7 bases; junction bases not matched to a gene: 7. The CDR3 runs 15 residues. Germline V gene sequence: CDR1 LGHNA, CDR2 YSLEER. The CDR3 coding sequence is TGCGCCAGCAGCCAAGATCGGCAGGGGGCAGCTGGCTACACCTTC. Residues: CASSQDRQGAAGYTF.

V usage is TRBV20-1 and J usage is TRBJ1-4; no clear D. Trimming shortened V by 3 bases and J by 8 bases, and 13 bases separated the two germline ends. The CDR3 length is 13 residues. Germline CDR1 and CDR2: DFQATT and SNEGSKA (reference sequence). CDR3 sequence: CSASRVVEEKLFF. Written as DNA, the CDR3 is TGCAGTGCTAGTCGGGTAGTAGAGGAAAAACTGTTTTTT.

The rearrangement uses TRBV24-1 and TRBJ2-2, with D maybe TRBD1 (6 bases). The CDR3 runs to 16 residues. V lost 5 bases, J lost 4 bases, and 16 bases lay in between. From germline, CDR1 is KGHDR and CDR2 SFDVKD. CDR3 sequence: CATSGGTGYGTGELFF. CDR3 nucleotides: TGTGCCACCAGTGGCGGTACAGGGTATGGCACCGGGGAGCTGTTTTTT.

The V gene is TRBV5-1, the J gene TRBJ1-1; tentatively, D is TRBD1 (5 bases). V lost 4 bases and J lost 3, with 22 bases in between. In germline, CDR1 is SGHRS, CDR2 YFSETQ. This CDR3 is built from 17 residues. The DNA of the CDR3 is TGCGCCAGCAGCCGAAGGCAGGGATTAACCATCGACACTGAAGCTTTCTTT. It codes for CASSRRQGLTIDTEAFF.

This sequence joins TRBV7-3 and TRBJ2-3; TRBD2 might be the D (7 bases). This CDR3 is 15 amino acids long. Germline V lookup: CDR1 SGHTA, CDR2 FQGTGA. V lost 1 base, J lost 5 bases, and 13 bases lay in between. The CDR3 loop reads CASSLISGGEDTQYF. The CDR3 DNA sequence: TGTGCCAGCAGCTTAATCTCGGGGGGCGAAGATACGCAGTATTTT.

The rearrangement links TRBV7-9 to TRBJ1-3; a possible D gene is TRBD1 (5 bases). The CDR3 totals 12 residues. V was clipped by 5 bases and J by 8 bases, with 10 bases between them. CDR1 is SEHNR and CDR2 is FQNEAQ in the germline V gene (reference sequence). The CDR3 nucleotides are TGTGCCAGCAGCCGCGACAGCTACACCATATATTTT. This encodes CASSRDSYTIYF.

For the CDR3, the DNA is TGTGCCAGCAGACAAACGGGACTAGCGGGAGGGAGCTCCTACAATGAGCAGTTCTTC. Its translation is CASRQTGLAGGSSYNEQFF. V and J are TRBV5-8 and TRBJ2-1, with 16 positions matching TRBD2. V trimming: 5 bases; J trimming: 0 bases; junction bases outside the gene matches: 8. CDR1 is SGHTS and CDR2 is YDEGEE in the germline V gene. This CDR3 has 19 amino acids.

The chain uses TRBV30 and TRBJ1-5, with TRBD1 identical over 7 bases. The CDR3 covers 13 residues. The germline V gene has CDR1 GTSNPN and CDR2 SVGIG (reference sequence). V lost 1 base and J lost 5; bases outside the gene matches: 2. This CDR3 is CAWSGDRDQPQHF. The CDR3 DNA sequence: TGTGCCTGGAGTGGGGACAGAGATCAGCCCCAGCATTTT.

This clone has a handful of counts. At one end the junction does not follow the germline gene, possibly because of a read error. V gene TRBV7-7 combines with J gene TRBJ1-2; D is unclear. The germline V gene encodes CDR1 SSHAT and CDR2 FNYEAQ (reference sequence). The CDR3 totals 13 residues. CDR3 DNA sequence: TGTGCTAGCAGCCTGGGTTCGAGAGGTGGCTACACCTTC. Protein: CASSLGSRGGYTF.

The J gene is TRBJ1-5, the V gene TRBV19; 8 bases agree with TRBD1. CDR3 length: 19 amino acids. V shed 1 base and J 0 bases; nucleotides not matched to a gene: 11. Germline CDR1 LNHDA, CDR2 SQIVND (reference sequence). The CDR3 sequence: CASSIAGRGQFYSNQPQHF. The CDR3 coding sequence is TGTGCCAGTAGTATAGCGGGCAGGGGGCAGTTCTATAGCAATCAGCCCCAGCATTTT.

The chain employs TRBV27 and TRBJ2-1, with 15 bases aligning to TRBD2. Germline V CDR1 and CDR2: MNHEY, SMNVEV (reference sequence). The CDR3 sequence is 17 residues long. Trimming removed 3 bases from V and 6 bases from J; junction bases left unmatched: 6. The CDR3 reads CASSFGLAGGWANEQFF. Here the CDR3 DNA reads TGTGCCAGCAGTTTTGGACTAGCGGGGGGGTGGGCCAATGAGCAGTTCTTC.

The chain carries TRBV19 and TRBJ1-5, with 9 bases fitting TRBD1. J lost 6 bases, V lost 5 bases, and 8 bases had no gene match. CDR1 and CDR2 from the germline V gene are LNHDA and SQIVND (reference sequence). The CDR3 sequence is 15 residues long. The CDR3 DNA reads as TGTGCCAGTAGTTGGATACAGGGGGCTGCTCAGCCCCAGCATTTT. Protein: CASSWIQGAAQPQHF.

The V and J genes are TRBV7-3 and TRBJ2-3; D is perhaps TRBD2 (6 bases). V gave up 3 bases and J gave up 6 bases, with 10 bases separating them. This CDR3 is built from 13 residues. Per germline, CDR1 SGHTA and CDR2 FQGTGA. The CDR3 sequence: CASSFGGRDTQYF. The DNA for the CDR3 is TGTGCCAGCAGCTTTGGAGGGCGGGATACGCAGTATTTT.

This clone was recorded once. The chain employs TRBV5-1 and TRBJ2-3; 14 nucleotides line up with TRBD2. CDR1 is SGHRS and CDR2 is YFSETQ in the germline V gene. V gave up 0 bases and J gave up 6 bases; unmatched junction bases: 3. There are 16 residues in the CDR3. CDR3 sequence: CASSLVTSGGADTQYF. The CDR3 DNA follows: TGCGCCAGCAGCTTGGTGACTAGCGGGGGGGCGGATACGCAGTATTTT.

CDR3 amino acids: CASSLPDIPGNSPLHF. The CDR3 bases are TGTGCCAGCAGCTTGCCCGATATCCCGGGGAATTCACCCCTCCACTTT. This rearrangement joins TRBV12-1 to TRBJ1-6. TRBV12-1 is deemed a pseudogene. This CDR3 comprises 16 residues.